These 24 T cell receptor beta chains originate from one sample sequenced in a study of identifying expanded T cells in peripheral blood. Measured with immunoSEQ multiplex PCR; TCRdb has only the in-frame clones, and not every one. This table has some 75,000 clones, almost 90% appearing once. The sequencing sample was made of blood. All receptors come from a person aged 18 to 69 in good health.

The chain uses TRBV4-1 and TRBJ2-7, with 9 bases that match TRBD2. The germline V gene has CDR1 MGHRA and CDR2 YSYEKL. V shed 4 bases and J 2 bases; nucleotides not matched to a gene: 3. This CDR3 region has 14 residues. This CDR3 is CASSLGLAAYEQYF. DNA for the CDR3: TGCGCCAGCAGCCTGGGACTAGCCGCCTACGAGCAGTACTTC.

This chain joins TRBV7-8 and TRBJ2-7; D gene uncertain. CDR3 length: 12 residues. Germline V gives CDR1 SGHVS, CDR2 FQNEAQ. The V gene lost 4 bases and the J gene lost 3 bases, with 7 bases spanning the gap. In DNA, the CDR3 is TGTGCCAGCAGCTCCCGGGTCTACGAGCAGTACTTC. Translation gives CASSSRVYEQYF. The entire variable domain, with the rest obtained from reference TRBV7-8 and TRBJ2-7, is as follows: GAGVSQSPRYKVAKRGQDVALRCDPISGHVSLFWYQQALGQGPEFLTYFQNEAQLDKSGLPSDRFFAERPEGSVSTLKIQRTQQEDSAVYLCASSSRVYEQYFGPGTRLTVT.

The J gene is TRBJ2-6, the V gene TRBV19; no clear D gene. This CDR3 contains 16 residues. V gave up 5 bases and J gave up 1 base, with 12 bases separating them. Germline V gene lookup returns CDR1 LNHDA and CDR2 SQIVND (reference sequence). The CDR3 DNA is TGTGCCAGTAGTCCTTTCAGCTATTCTGGGGCCAACGTCCTGACTTTC. Protein sequence: CASSPFSYSGANVLTF.

The chain couples TRBV11-3 to TRBJ2-3, with 7 bases identical to TRBD2. J lost 7 bases, V lost 5 bases, and 3 bases had no gene match. Per the germline V gene, CDR1 is SGHNT and CDR2 is YENEEA. The CDR3 contains 12 residues. The CDR3 DNA follows: TGTGCCAGCAGCCAGAGCGGGAATACGCAGTATTTT. Amino acids: CASSQSGNTQYF. Complete variable domain (other parts from reference TRBV11-3 and TRBJ2-3): EAGVVQSPRYKIIEKKQPVAFWCNPISGHNTLYWYLQNLGQGPELLIRYENEEAVDDSQLPKDRFSAERLKGVDSTLKIQPAELGDSAVYLCASSQSGNTQYFGPGTRLTVL.

The J gene is TRBJ1-4, the V gene TRBV9, with D possibly being TRBD1 (5 bases). This CDR3 region has 15 residues. Germline assignment: CDR1 SGDLS and CDR2 YYNGEE. V was pared by 4 bases and J by 5 bases, with 15 bases between. The CDR3 DNA reads TGTGCCAGCAGCCGAACGGGACGGTGGAATGAAAAACTGTTTTTT. This sequence encodes CASSRTGRWNEKLFF.

V is TRBV13 and J is TRBJ1-2; D is perhaps TRBD1 (5 bases). Germline-derived CDR1 and CDR2 are PRHDT and FYEKMQ (reference sequence). The germline V and J ends were trimmed by 3 bases and 8 bases, with 13 bases remaining between them. The CDR3 consists of 13 residues. CDR3 sequence (DNA): TGTGCCAGCAGCTTCCGGGGCGGTAGGGGCTACACCTTC. It is translated as CASSFRGGRGYTF. Variable domain in full (rest from reference TRBV13 and TRBJ1-2): AAGVIQSPRHLIKEKRETATLKCYPIPRHDTVYWYQQGPGQDPQFLISFYEKMQSDKGSIPDRFSAQQFSDYHSELNMSSLELGDSALYFCASSFRGGRGYTFGSGTRLTVV.

The chain carries TRBV25-1 and TRBJ2-3; TRBD2 is a possible D gene (5 bases). The V and J ends lost 4 bases and 0 bases respectively, with 8 bases between them. Germline V CDR1 and CDR2: MGHDK, SYGVNS. The CDR3 runs to 14 residues. CDR3 nucleotide sequence: TGTGCCAGCAGTGGCGGACTCAGCACAGATACGCAGTATTTT. Its translation: CASSGGLSTDTQYF.

The chain recombines TRBV10-2 with TRBJ2-1, with a tentative D call TRBD1 (8 bases). Trimming cost V 3 bases and J 9 bases, with 21 bases left between them. Per the germline V gene, CDR1 is WSHSY and CDR2 is SAAADI. This CDR3 is built from 16 residues. The CDR3 sequence: CASSDSRTGSGVEQFF. The DNA for the CDR3 is TGCGCCAGCAGTGATTCGAGGACAGGGAGCGGGGTTGAGCAGTTCTTC.

V gene TRBV5-6 combines with J gene TRBJ2-7, with D perhaps TRBD2 (6 bases). Per the germline V gene, CDR1 is SGHDT and CDR2 is YYEEEE. V lost 0 bases and J 0 bases, leaving 13 bases between the germline ends. This CDR3 is built from 16 residues. The DNA for the CDR3 is TGTGCCAGCAGCTTGGCCCTGACGGGACTCTCCTACGAGCAGTACTTC. Amino acids: CASSLALTGLSYEQYF.

This sequence joins TRBV9 and TRBJ2-3; 8 nucleotides line up with TRBD1. Germline V gene lookup returns CDR1 SGDLS and CDR2 YYNGEE. CDR3 length: 15 amino acids. With V trimmed by 3 bases and J by 3 bases, 6 bases remained unmatched. The chain's CDR3 is CASSGRQGMTDTQYF. CDR3 DNA sequence: TGTGCCAGCAGCGGACGACAGGGGATGACAGATACGCAGTATTTT.

This sequence joins TRBV9 and TRBJ1-2, with a weak D call TRBD1 (5 bases). Germline-derived CDR1 and CDR2 are SGDLS and YYNGEE. This CDR3 contains 15 residues. V lost 3 bases and J 5 bases, leaving 17 bases between the germline ends. CDR3 region: CASSELEGIDYGYTF. CDR3 DNA: TGTGCCAGCAGCGAACTGGAGGGGATTGATTATGGCTACACCTTC. Variable domain in full (rest from reference TRBV9 and TRBJ1-2): DSGVTQTPKHLITATGQRVTLRCSPRSGDLSVYWYQQSLDQGLQFLIQYYNGEERAKGNILERFSAQQFPDLHSELNLSSLELGDSALYFCASSELEGIDYGYTFGSGTRLTVV.

The chain is built from TRBV21-1 and TRBJ1-2; the DNA was not compared with TRBD1, the D call given in the table. TRBV21-1 is a pseudogene. CDR3 length: 14 residues. CDR3 bases: TGTGCCAGCACCTCCGGGACAGGGCCCTATGGCTACACCTTC. It codes for CASTSGTGPYGYTF.

This clone appeared once. The chain employs TRBV6-5 and TRBJ1-2, with D possibly TRBD1 on 5 matching bases. Trimming took 2 bases from V and 1 from J, leaving 11 bases between them. The CDR3 totals 15 residues. Germline V gives CDR1 MNHEY, CDR2 SVGAGI. Written as DNA, the CDR3 is TGTGCCAGCAGTTACGACGGGGACTTTAACTATGGCTACACCTTC. Its translation: CASSYDGDFNYGYTF.

This chain connects TRBV30 to TRBJ1-2, with a possible D match to TRBD1 (6 bases). This CDR3 is 13 amino acids long. Looked up from germline, CDR1 is GTSNPN and CDR2 is SVGIG (reference sequence). V was cut by 5 bases and J by 6 bases, with 16 bases left in between. The CDR3 here is CAWSLARGDGYTF. The CDR3 DNA follows: TGTGCCTGGTCTTTAGCCAGGGGAGATGGCTACACCTTC.

This clone came up once. CDR3 region: CASSYRAAYNEQFF. CDR3 in DNA: TGTGCCAGCAGTTACCGGGCGGCCTACAATGAGCAGTTCTTC. The V call is TRBV6-5, the J call TRBJ2-1; the D is unclear. The CDR3 spans 14 residues. Germline CDR1 reads MNHEY; CDR2 reads SVGAGI. The ends were cut back, 2 bases at V and 2 bases at J, with 7 bases in the middle.

The chain has TRBV12-5 and TRBJ1-1; TRBD1 agrees at 8 bases. The CDR3 sequence is 15 residues long. V lost 6 bases, J lost 3 bases, and 9 bases stayed unmatched. Germline loops: CDR1 LGHNT, CDR2 FRNRAP. CDR3 amino acids: CASGLGQGIDTEAFF. CDR3 nucleotides: TGTGCTAGTGGCCTCGGACAGGGTATCGACACTGAAGCTTTCTTT.

In this sample, this clone turned up once. The chain employs TRBV29-1 and TRBJ2-7; the match to TRBD1 covers 9 bases. Germline V gives CDR1 SQVTM, CDR2 ANQGSEA. With V trimmed by 4 bases and J by 2 bases, 0 bases remained unmatched. The CDR3 is 12 residues long. CDR3 sequence (DNA): TGCAGCGTTGGGACAGGGGCCTACGAGCAGTACTTC. Translation gives CSVGTGAYEQYF.

The chain links TRBV9 to TRBJ1-1, with TRBD1 as a possible D gene (6 bases). This CDR3 is 13 amino acids long. Per germline, CDR1 SGDLS and CDR2 YYNGEE. Trimming removed 0 bases at V and 8 bases at J, with 11 bases between. The CDR3 sequence is CASSVGLGAEAFF. CDR3 sequence (DNA): TGTGCCAGCAGCGTAGGTTTGGGGGCGGAAGCTTTCTTT.

V is TRBV5-4 and J is TRBJ2-2; no reliable D call. V lost 1 base, J lost 3 bases, and 7 bases lay in between. Germline V gene lookup returns CDR1 SGHNT and CDR2 YYREEE (reference sequence). The CDR3 is made up of 14 amino acids. The CDR3 here is CASSLSGYTGELFF. CDR3 nucleotides: TGTGCCAGCAGCTTGTCTGGATACACCGGGGAGCTGTTTTTT.

This clone was observed once. The chain combines TRBV6-6 with TRBJ2-5, with TRBD1 as a possible D gene (6 bases). Between the trimmed V and J ends, which lost 2 bases and 5 bases, there was a span of 18 bases. The CDR3 spans 16 residues. Germline loops: CDR1 MNHNY, CDR2 SVGAGI (reference sequence). CDR3 sequence reads: CASSYRNSGVGETQYF. The CDR3 DNA follows: TGTGCCAGCAGTTACAGAAATTCAGGGGTAGGTGAGACCCAGTACTTC.

V and J are TRBV19 and TRBJ1-1; 8 bases agree with TRBD1. Trimming cost V 4 bases and J 4 bases; bases outside gene matches: 5. CDR1 is LNHDA, CDR2 SQIVND, per germline (reference sequence). The CDR3 runs to 14 residues. The CDR3 reads CASSTGGAGTEAFF. The DNA of the CDR3 is TGTGCCAGTAGTACAGGGGGCGCGGGCACTGAAGCTTTCTTT.

This clone was seen a few times. The chain couples TRBV7-2 to TRBJ2-5; perhaps TRBD2 as D (6 bases). The germline V and J ends were trimmed by 5 bases and 5 bases, with 21 bases remaining between them. The germline V gene encodes CDR1 SGHTA and CDR2 FQGNSA. The CDR3 covers 16 residues. In DNA form, the CDR3 reads TGTGCCAGCAGCCCCCTCCGGGACGCGGGGAGGGAGACCCAGTACTTC. Translating it yields CASSPLRDAGRETQYF.

This clone was counted only a few times. This chain uses TRBV10-3 with TRBJ1-3; D gene unclear. This CDR3 has 15 amino acids. Trimming took 0 bases from V and 0 from J, leaving 6 bases between them. Germline CDR1 and CDR2: ENHRY and SYGVKD. The CDR3: CAISESPLSGNTIYF. CDR3 bases: TGTGCCATCAGTGAGTCCCCTCTCTCTGGAAACACCATATATTTT.

The chain's CDR3 is CASRSGDKDEKLFF. The CDR3 DNA reads TGTGCCAGCAGGTCAGGGGATAAGGATGAAAAACTGTTTTTT. The chain has TRBV28 and TRBJ1-4; D possibly corresponds to TRBD1 (6 bases). Trimming shortened V by 6 bases and J by 6 bases, and 14 bases separated the two germline ends. The CDR3 runs 14 residues. Looked up from germline, CDR1 is MDHEN and CDR2 is SYDVKM.